Described below is a single T cell receptor (beta chain) sequence and its context. What it binds is unknown. This sample stems from a study of monozygotic twins with inflammatory bowel disease. The UMIs carried a 6-nucleotide sample barcode, and they were added by template switching. TCRdb reprocessed the 5' RACE reads and reports one entry per CDR3 protein, with no DNA. The sample holds nearly 450,000 distinct CDR3 sequences. CDR3 size: 16 residues. Germline V CDR1 and CDR2: SGHRS, YFSETQ. Points from the study as a whole: TCRbeta inverse Simpson diversity was decreased in IBD patients versus healthy co-twins. Between concordant and discordant twins, repertoire similarity failed to differ, a result that limited power may explain.

The rearrangement links TRBV5-1 to TRBJ2-3; TCRdb's D gene call, TRBD1, goes unchecked for lack of DNA. The TCR sequence derives from a human donor with ulcerative colitis or Crohn's disease, or a healthy co-twin of an affected twin (not recorded which). The sample consisted of blood. The CDR3: CASSLSGRGITDTQYF. The full variable domain, its missing parts supplied by reference TRBV5-1 and TRBJ2-3, is KAGVTQTPRYLIKTRGQQVTLSCSPISGHRSVSWYQQTPGQGLQFLFEYFSETQRNKGNFPGRFSGRQFSNSRSEMNVSTLELGDSALYLCASSLSGRGITDTQYFGPGTRLTVL.